This TCR beta chain emerged from a study of shared clonotypes between healthy human individuals. This clone was seen more than once but under ten times. In the source study's methods: Quality scores were absent from the junction-only immunoSEQ sequences, so filtering differed. The protocol was immunoSEQ multiplex PCR, while the TCRdb copy is restricted to in-frame clones and leaves out a portion. Clone size and V and J calls were adopted from that table, with D and trimming inferred from the DNA. The table has 450,000 to 600,000 clones, approximately 85% seen once. CDR1 is SGDLS and CDR2 is YYNGEE in the germline V gene. V shed 0 bases and J shed 0 bases, with 7 bases lying between them. The CDR3 covers 15 residues.

Source material: PBMCs. The TCR sequence derives from a woman aged 40 to 55 in good health. Some clones in this sample may be carry-over from other donors' samples. The chain has TRBV9 and TRBJ1-3; D uncertain. DNA of the CDR3: TGTGCCAGCAGCGTAGACCCTAACTCTGGAAACACCATATATTTT. This gives the protein CASSVDPNSGNTIYF.